These 7 T cell receptor beta chains were sequenced from one sample in a study of cytomegalovirus exposure and HLA in healthy donors (dated by TCRdb to 2017 to 2019). Receptor amplification or capture employed the immunoSEQ multiplex PCR assay. For the multiplex PCR, a mixture combining 60 forward primers for TCR Vbeta segments and 13 reverse primers for TCR Jbeta segments was used. Imported from immuneACCESS, the table was reduced by TCRdb to in-frame sequences with V and J called. These copies leave out some clones; in studies compared against another copy, an unresolved V gene accounts for under half, and the cause of the remainder is not known. For this sample there are around 25,000 clones; roughly three quarters appear just once. The ten biggest clones cover 3.5% to 5.5% of the sample. Sequencing was carried out using PBMCs. These TCRs come from a male donor in good health and CMV-seronegative.

The chain couples TRBV15 to TRBJ2-2, with D tentatively TRBD1 (6 bases). The CDR3 runs 14 residues. Germline-derived CDR1 and CDR2 are LNHNV and YYDKDF (reference sequence). Trimming pared 1 base from V and 7 bases from J, leaving 10 bases between. The CDR3 DNA is TGTGCCACCAGCAGAGCGGGACATATCGGGGAGCTGTTTTTT. Its protein product is CATSRAGHIGELFF. Combining the CDR3 with reference TRBV15 and TRBJ2-2 gives the whole variable domain DAMVIQNPRYQVTQFGKPVTLSCSQTLNHNVMYWYQQKSSQAPKLLFHYYDKDFNNEADTPDNFQSRRPNTSFCFLDIRSPGLGDTAMYLCATSRAGHIGELFFGEGSRLTVL.

V and J are TRBV28 and TRBJ2-2, with a weak D call TRBD1 (6 bases). The germline gives CDR1 MDHEN, CDR2 SYDVKM. Deletions cut 1 base from V and 6 bases from J, with 6 bases between. The CDR3 runs to 13 residues. For the CDR3, the DNA is TGTGCCAGCAGTTTATCAGGGGCCGGGGAGCTGTTTTTT. This translates into CASSLSGAGELFF.

This clone was seen more than once but under ten times. The genes are TRBV6-5 and TRBJ2-7, with a tentative D call TRBD1 (6 bases). Per the germline V gene, CDR1 is MNHEY and CDR2 is SVGAGI. Trimming pared 2 bases from V and 7 bases from J, leaving 15 bases between. This CDR3 contains 14 residues. CDR3 region: CASSYLDRFFEQYF. CDR3 DNA: TGTGCCAGCAGTTACCTAGACAGGTTTTTTGAGCAGTACTTC.

This clone appeared a few times. This sequence joins TRBV7-9 and TRBJ2-4; TRBD1 agrees at 8 bases. The V gene's germline CDR1 is SEHNR and CDR2 FQNEAQ (reference sequence). V dropped 5 bases and J dropped 7; count of bases not matched to a gene: 7. This CDR3 is 14 amino acids long. The CDR3 DNA is TGTGCCAGCAGCCCCCGGACAGGGAGTAACATTCAGTACTTC. The encoded protein is CASSPRTGSNIQYF.

Only a few counts were recorded for this clone. The chain combines TRBV27 with TRBJ1-5; D may be TRBD1 (5 bases). The CDR3 length is 16 residues. Germline V gene sequence: CDR1 MNHEY, CDR2 SMNVEV (reference sequence). V was pared by 6 bases and J by 2 bases, with 17 bases between. This CDR3 reads CASSRSQGLGNQPQHF. In DNA, the CDR3 is TGTGCCAGCAGCCGCTCCCAGGGTCTAGGCAATCAGCCCCAGCATTTT.

This chain connects TRBV11-2 to TRBJ2-1; possibly TRBD1 for D (6 bases). The CDR3 covers 14 residues. Germline V gene lookup returns CDR1 SGHAT and CDR2 FQNNGV. V gave up 3 bases and J gave up 4 bases, with 10 bases separating them. The CDR3 nucleotides read TGTGCCAGCAGCTTCCGGACAGAATACAATGAGCAGTTCTTC. Translation: CASSFRTEYNEQFF.

The chain uses TRBV11-2 and TRBJ1-1, with unresolved D. The CDR3 contains 17 residues. Germline V gene data show CDR1 as SGHAT and CDR2 as FQNNGV. With 1 base removed from V and 3 bases from J, the gap between germline ends came to 18 bases. The CDR3 DNA sequence: TGTGCCAGCAGCTTAGGTGGAGGAGGGCGCAGGTACACTGAAGCTTTCTTT. It encodes CASSLGGGGRRYTEAFF.